This record covers a single TCR beta chain. Its cognate antigen has yet to be identified. No much larger clone is present one base from it, and per-base qualities are unavailable. The data were obtained in a study of T cell clones after liver transplantation (dated by TCRdb to the late 2010s). A note on the overall study: The samples were obtained from ITN030ST, a randomized trial that attempted immunosuppression withdrawal within 2 years after liver transplantation. Donor-reactive T cell clones were identified by TCRbeta sequencing after a pre-transplant mixed lymphocyte reaction and then tracked in post-transplant blood. Third party-reactive TCRbeta sequences were also identified from pre-transplant MLRs to serve as an antigen-independent comparator for donor-reactive sequences. Of the eight recipients, three were HCV-positive, while the remaining recipients had been transplanted for non-autoimmune, non-viral indications. Subjects received no induction therapy and standard immunosuppression until randomization at 12-24 months post-transplant. Tolerance meant complete immunosuppression withdrawal for at least one year without liver enzymes rising beyond twice the upper limit of normal. Blood samples were collected pre-transplant, pre-randomization before withdrawal, and post-randomization after either complete withdrawal or failed withdrawal. The studied cohort comprised 8 liver transplant recipients, 3 classified as tolerant and 5 as non-tolerant.

High-throughput TCRbeta CDR3 sequencing of frozen genomic DNA was performed by immunoSEQ, with PCR amplification, mapping, bias correction and internal controls included. The paper's data handling went like this. Productive rearrangements were retained, and unique TCRbeta sequences were defined by the CDR3 nucleotide sequence together with the V and J gene. For a sequence to be called donor-reactive, it needed a frequency of at least 0.01% and at least 5-fold expansion in CFSE-low cells compared with unstimulated pre-transplant cells. Per-subject minimum frequency thresholds, based on the lowest-template unstimulated sample, ensured at least 90% detection power. Jensen-Shannon divergence between the top 1000 TCRbeta sequences after and before transplant was used to measure repertoire turnover. Two-sided Fisher's exact tests were used to test for changes in how often donor-reactive sequences were detected. This is the immuneACCESS table as TCRdb keeps it, with only in-frame sequences that have V and J called. A part of the clones is gone; compared with another copy, unresolved V genes explain less than half, and the rest is unexplained. That table gives V, J and clone size, and the DNA gave D and trimming. This sample gives over 15,000 clones in total; 75% to 90% of them show up just once. 10% to 15% of the sample lies in the top ten.

The investigation overall reported the following: The conclusions were considered preliminary, being limited by small, heterogeneous patient numbers and non-standardized post-transplant time points. A significant post-transplant decrease in circulating donor-reactive CD4 TCRbeta sequences was observed in 5 of 8 subjects, irrespective of tolerance or HCV status. Once repertoire turnover was taken into account, donor-reactive detection showed a significant reduction for CD4 in 7 of 8 subjects and for CD8 in 8 of 8. Donor-reactive sequences declined more than third party-reactive ones, suggesting partial antigen-specific deletion unrelated to withdrawal success. In a couple of subjects, low numbers of available donor cells limited the measurable donor-reactive repertoire. Without allograft tissue specimens, donor-reactive T cells may have migrated into the graft rather than being deleted.

From its cysteine to its phenylalanine, the CDR3 spans 16 amino acids. Only the CDR3 region is kept as DNA, spanning 48 bases read in frame from base 1. Here V drops 5 bases and J drops 0 bases, and the junction holds 6 bases not matched to any gene. The germline V gene provides CDR1 MDHEN and CDR2 SYDVKM. Unstimulated PBMCs, after thawing, were stained for CD3, CD4 and CD8 and then FACS-sorted into CD3+CD4+ and CD3+CD8+ populations. Randomization to immunosuppression withdrawal applied to every one of the 8 studied subjects. The Qiagen DNeasy Blood and Tissue Kit was used to isolate genomic DNA. The origin of this receptor is a human patient who received a liver transplant. Some T cells seen after a transplant may have their origin in the graft donor. The rearrangement joined TRBV28 to TRBJ2-1, with 8 junctional bases fitting TRBD1. Sequences were derived from CD8+ T cells from blood, sampled approximately 3.5 years after liver transplant. The CDR3 in this case is CASSGDGQGSYNEQFF. The bases read TGTGCCAGCAGTGGAGACGGACAGGGCTCCTACAATGAGCAGTTCTTC.